These 4 T cell receptor beta chains were all obtained from the same sample, sequenced in a study of Ad26.COV2.S vaccination and SARS-CoV-2 variants. Specified treatment: approximately 18 received Ad26.COV2.S at low or high dose, single or two shots; several received placebo; per-sample allocation not given. Day 63 following the first vaccine or placebo injection was when the samples were taken. Generated by immunoSEQ multiplex PCR, the TCRdb table keeps only in-frame clones and is missing some. Altogether 300,000 to 400,000 clones are present, around 85% being singletons, with the ten largest covering 2.1%. The starting material was peripheral blood, obtained in a trial of Ad26.COV2.S vaccine versus placebo. The receptors shown here come from a person aged 18-65 years who received the Ad26.COV2.S COVID-19 vaccine or a placebo.

With respect to this clone: The same CDR3 also results from other DNA sequences found in this sample. The V and J genes are TRBV4-2 and TRBJ2-7; tentative D call: TRBD2 (5 bases). Trimming left V 2 bases short and J 0 bases short, with 11 bases between. The CDR3 is 15 amino acids. Germline V gene lookup returns CDR1 LGHNA and CDR2 YNFKEQ. The CDR3 DNA reads TGTGCCAGCAGCCAAATGACGGGGAGCTCCTACGAGCAGTACTTC. Amino acid sequence: CASSQMTGSSYEQYF.

This sequence joins TRBV7-2 and TRBJ1-1; TRBD1 is a possible D gene (6 bases). The V gene lost 6 bases and the J gene lost 5 bases, with 13 bases spanning the gap. Germline V gene sequence: CDR1 SGHTA, CDR2 FQGNSA. The length of the CDR3 is 13 residues. The CDR3 bases are TGTGCCAGCAGTAGAGGGGGACGGACTGAAGCTTTCTTT. Translation gives CASSRGGRTEAFF.

The chain carries TRBV5-1 and TRBJ1-2; weak D call: TRBD1 (6 bases). Trimming pared 0 bases from V and 8 bases from J, leaving 8 bases between. Germline assignment: CDR1 SGHRS and CDR2 YFSETQ. The CDR3 extends over 12 amino acids. The CDR3 DNA sequence: TGCGCCAGCAGCTTGGGCGGGGGCGGCTACACCTTC. Its translation is CASSLGGGGYTF.

This clone appeared a single time. The V and J genes are TRBV7-9 and TRBJ1-6; no reliable D call. This CDR3 contains 15 residues. V lost 2 bases to trimming and J lost 8 bases, with 13 bases between them. CDR1 is SEHNR, CDR2 FQNEAQ, per germline (reference sequence). CDR3 sequence reads: CASSLMSGFDSPLHF. As DNA, the CDR3 is TGTGCCAGCAGCTTAATGTCAGGCTTTGATTCACCCCTCCACTTT.